In this sample, the clone carrying this T cell receptor (beta chain) turned up a few times. No antigen is known for it. V lost 4 bases to trimming and J lost 7 bases; unmatched junction nucleotides: 3. This CDR3 has 13 amino acids. Germline CDR1 and CDR2: LNHDA and SQIVND (reference sequence). This entry comes from a study of shared clonotypes between healthy human individuals. Naive CD8 cells lacked CD45RO and underwent positive selection for CCR7, leaving out terminally differentiated effector memory CD45RA+ cells. The donors were all Caucasian adults (living in Nashville, Tennessee). Whole-study results and caveats: Non-shared clonotypes had lower generation probabilities than those shared by all four donors.

For sorted subsets, 150 to 250 ng DNA per replicate equaled roughly 30,000 T cell genomes. Clones were read by immunoSEQ multiplex PCR, and TCRdb kept only the in-frame ones, dropping some. The sample lists millions of clones, roughly 94% occurring once. Sequencing input: naive CD8+ T cells sorted from blood. The sequence was collected from a man aged 18 to 29 in good health. The genes are TRBV19 and TRBJ2-2; TRBD1 aligns across 7 bases. The CDR3 sequence is CASSTQGFGELFF. In DNA, the CDR3 is TGTGCCAGTAGTACACAGGGGTTCGGGGAGCTGTTTTTT. The whole variable domain, filled in from reference TRBV19 and TRBJ2-2, reads DGGITQSPKYLFRKEGQNVTLSCEQNLNHDAMYWYRQDPGQGLRLIYYSQIVNDFQKGDIAEGYSVSREKKESFPLTVTSAQKNPTAFYLCASSTQGFGELFFGEGSRLTVL.